This T cell receptor (beta chain) is drawn from a study of shared clonotypes between healthy human individuals. Study-level points and caveats: Only blood underwent sampling, and tissue repertoires likely differ.

Original processing notes: Filtering differed since immunoSEQ provided only junctions, with no quality scores. This table comes from immunoSEQ multiplex PCR, and its TCRdb copy is limited to in-frame clones, with some not included. The DNA was the basis for D and trimming; V, J and clone size are from that table. This table has about 1.5 million clones, 98% appearing once. About this clone: Its antigen is unidentified.

The specimen sequenced was naive CD4+ T cells sorted from blood. Described subset: CD45RA+ positively selected. This clonotype was obtained from a man aged 30 to 39 in good health.

The CDR3 bases are TGCGCCAGCAGCTTGGTGCAGGGGAGGAACGAGCAGTACTTC. This gives the protein CASSLVQGRNEQYF. The chain has TRBV5-1 and TRBJ2-7, with D perhaps given as TRBD1 or TRBD2 (6 bases each). The CDR3 is 14 residues long. V shed 0 bases and J shed 5 bases, with 12 bases lying between them. From germline, CDR1 is SGHRS and CDR2 YFSETQ.